This T cell receptor (beta chain) is drawn from a study of blood T cells in healthy people across ages. This clonotype was seen more than once but under ten times. Germline V lookup: CDR1 SGHTA, CDR2 FQGNSA. V lost 5 bases and J lost 5; bases outside the gene matches: 5. The CDR3 length is 16 residues. A J-beta primer mix and a sample-barcoded 5' primer were used in a second PCR of roughly 6 to 11 cycles. TCRdb analysed the 5' RACE reads with MiXCR anew, one entry per CDR3 protein. The repertoire has 750,000 to 950,000 distinct CDR3 sequences, roughly 28% of them found once; the top ten carry roughly 10%. This same sample was also taken into another study, of T cells of mothers and their children. From that report: No T cell clones of persistent microchimeric origin were detected.

The source of this sequence is a woman in her thirties or forties in good health. This chain uses TRBV7-2 with TRBJ2-5, with 16 bases lining up with TRBD2. The specimen was blood. The CDR3, as DNA: TGTGCCAGCAGCCCGGGACTAGCGGGGGGGACGGAGACCCAGTACTTC. Translated: CASSPGLAGGTETQYF.